The 2 T cell receptor beta chains in this list originate from one sample, sequenced in a study of blood T cell repertoires in COVID-19. Method: immunoSEQ multiplex PCR; TCRdb's copy keeps in-frame clones and lacks some. This table holds a few hundred thousand clones, about 90% found once. Sequenced: PBMCs or T cells enriched from blood (not recorded which). These receptor sequences come from a man aged 40-49 years in a cohort exposed to, infected with or recovered from COVID-19 (not recorded which).

This chain joins TRBV7-9 and TRBJ1-2; tentatively, D is TRBD1 (5 bases). The CDR3 sequence is 12 residues long. Germline values: CDR1 SEHNR, CDR2 FQNEAQ (reference sequence). Trimming pared 3 bases from V and 4 bases from J, leaving 6 bases between. The CDR3 DNA is TGTGCCAGCAGCTTCGACAGCTATGGCTACACCTTC. It specifies CASSFDSYGYTF.

The chain uses TRBV18 and TRBJ1-6; no clear D. The CDR3 sequence is 12 residues long. The germline CDR1 and CDR2 sequences are KGHSH and LQKENI. Trimming removed 5 bases at V and 6 bases at J, with 5 bases between. CDR3 amino acids: CASSEINSPLHF. Written as DNA, the CDR3 is TGTGCCAGCTCAGAGATTAATTCACCCCTCCACTTT.